The 28 T cell receptor beta chains reported below all come from one sample, sequenced in a study of blood T cell repertoires in COVID-19. The assay was immunoSEQ multiplex PCR, and TCRdb's table has in-frame clones only and misses some. The sample holds 200,000 to 250,000 clones; roughly four fifths are singletons and the top ten take 1.9%. Sequences were obtained from peripheral blood. The receptors originated from a man aged 25 to 45 who had recovered from COVID-19.

The chain uses TRBV19 and TRBJ1-1, with D unresolved. In germline, CDR1 is LNHDA, CDR2 SQIVND (reference sequence). The CDR3 runs 16 residues. Deletions cut 4 bases from V and 0 bases from J, with 15 bases between. The CDR3 protein is CASSSVRMTMNTEAFF. The CDR3 DNA reads as TGTGCCAGTAGTAGTGTTAGGATGACAATGAACACTGAAGCTTTCTTT. The variable domain in full, completed from reference TRBV19 and TRBJ1-1, reads DGGITQSPKYLFRKEGQNVTLSCEQNLNHDAMYWYRQDPGQGLRLIYYSQIVNDFQKGDIAEGYSVSREKKESFPLTVTSAQKNPTAFYLCASSSVRMTMNTEAFFGQGTRLTVV.

The V gene is TRBV24-1, the J gene TRBJ2-6, with 7 bases aligning to TRBD1. Per the germline V gene, CDR1 is KGHDR and CDR2 is SFDVKD. V trimming: 0 bases; J trimming: 2 bases; junction bases outside the gene matches: 0. The CDR3 is made up of 16 amino acids. The CDR3 nucleotides read TGTGCCACCAGTGATTTGCAGGGGGCTGGGGCCAACGTCCTGACTTTC. Its translation is CATSDLQGAGANVLTF.

The rearrangement uses TRBV10-2 and TRBJ2-3, with 14 bases that match TRBD2. Trimming cost V 6 bases and J 9 bases; bases outside gene matches: 5. The germline V gene has CDR1 WSHSY and CDR2 SAAADI. The CDR3 is 14 residues long. CDR3 DNA: TGCGCCAGCAGGAGGACTAGCGGGGGGACGACGCAGTATTTT. Its translation is CASRRTSGGTTQYF.

The chain combines TRBV5-4 with TRBJ2-3; 11 positions match TRBD2. Unmatched junction bases numbered 11, after V lost 6 bases and J lost 8 bases. The CDR3 is 15 amino acids. CDR1 and CDR2 from the germline V gene are SGHNT and YYREEE (reference sequence). The CDR3 loop is CASNLAGGLVGTQYF. CDR3 sequence (DNA): TGTGCCAGCAACCTAGCGGGGGGCCTCGTTGGTACGCAGTATTTT.

The genes are TRBV10-3 and TRBJ2-1; TRBD2 aligns across 13 bases. After removal of 0 bases from V and 10 bases from J, the junction contained 6 bases not matched to a gene. CDR3 size: 16 residues. CDR1 ENHRY and CDR2 SYGVKD come from the germline V gene. The CDR3 region has the DNA TGTGCCATCAGTGAGTCGACTAGCGGGGGGTCATCCGAGCAGTTCTTC. Encoded protein: CAISESTSGGSSEQFF.

This clone was seen a single time. This chain connects TRBV10-3 to TRBJ1-1, with a tentative D call TRBD1 (5 bases). The CDR3 spans 13 residues. The germline V and J ends were trimmed by 0 bases and 9 bases, with 11 bases remaining between them. Germline V lookup: CDR1 ENHRY, CDR2 SYGVKD. CDR3 bases: TGTGCCATCAGTGAGTCTGCAGGGATGAAAGCTTTCTTT. Translated, it gives CAISESAGMKAFF.

The chain is built from TRBV2 and TRBJ1-1; TRBD1 matches 7 bases. Germline V CDR1 and CDR2: SNHLY, FYNNEI. Germline trimming cut 6 bases from V and 8 bases from J; bases unmatched to any gene: 12. The CDR3 has 14 amino acids. CDR3 in DNA: TGTGCCAGCAGGGGTCTGAGGGGGCGGGCAGAAGCTTTCTTT. It yields the protein CASRGLRGRAEAFF. The full variable domain, in which reference TRBV2 and TRBJ1-1 provide the parts outside the CDR3, is EPEVTQTPSHQVTQMGQEVILRCVPISNHLYFYWYRQILGQKVEFLVSFYNNEISEKSEIFDDQFSVERPDGSNFTLKIRSTKLEDSAMYFCASRGLRGRAEAFFGQGTRLTVV.

This clone was seen a single time. The chain recombines TRBV18 with TRBJ2-2; D is perhaps TRBD2 (5 bases). Germline V gene sequence: CDR1 KGHSH, CDR2 LQKENI. The V gene lost 3 bases and the J gene lost 5 bases, with 7 bases spanning the gap. The CDR3 covers 13 residues. As DNA, the CDR3 is TGTGCCAGCTCACCCGGAGGAACCGGGGAGCTGTTTTTT. Translating it yields CASSPGGTGELFF. The full variable domain, completed using reference TRBV18 and TRBJ2-2, is NAGVMQNPRHLVRRRGQEARLRCSPMKGHSHVYWYRQLPEEGLKFMVYLQKENIIDESGMPKERFSAEFPKEGPSILRIQQVVRGDSAAYFCASSPGGTGELFFGEGSRLTVL.

The chain carries TRBV6-5 and TRBJ1-2; the match to TRBD1 covers 7 bases. Germline CDR1 and CDR2: MNHEY and SVGAGI. This CDR3 is built from 13 residues. Germline trimming cut 6 bases from V and 4 bases from J; bases unmatched to any gene: 5. CDR3 region: CASRPNRGYGYTF. The DNA of the CDR3 is TGTGCCAGCAGGCCGAACAGGGGCTATGGCTACACCTTC.

The chain employs TRBV6-1 and TRBJ2-5; D ambiguous. The CDR3 runs to 15 residues. Germline CDR1 is MNHNS and CDR2 is SASEGT. The V gene lost 2 bases and the J gene lost 5 bases, with 15 bases spanning the gap. The CDR3 nucleotides read TGTGCCAGCAGTGAACTGGGCCCCTTTAGGGAGACCCAGTACTTC. It yields the protein CASSELGPFRETQYF.

The chain recombines TRBV3-1 (or the pseudogene TRBV3-2) with TRBJ1-6, with D hard to call. The CDR3 spans 14 residues. Deletions cut 2 bases from V and 7 bases from J, with 9 bases between. Per the germline V gene, CDR1 is LGHDT and CDR2 is YNNKEL (reference sequence). The CDR3 sequence is CASSQPGLNSPLHF. The DNA for the CDR3 is TGTGCCAGCAGCCAACCGGGATTGAATTCACCCCTCCACTTT.

The chain combines TRBV28 with TRBJ1-2; TRBD1 agrees at 7 bases. V was pared by 6 bases and J by 4 bases, with 8 bases of the junction left unmatched. CDR3 length: 14 residues. Germline V gene sequence: CDR1 MDHEN, CDR2 SYDVKM. CDR3 DNA: TGTGCCAGCAGGTTGGACAGGAGACCCTATGGCTACACCTTC. It codes for CASRLDRRPYGYTF.

This sequence joins TRBV9 and TRBJ1-1; D is ambiguous. Trimming cost V 1 base and J 1 base, with 5 bases left between them. There are 13 residues in the CDR3. Germline-derived CDR1 and CDR2 are SGDLS and YYNGEE. CDR3 sequence: CASSVSGNTEAFF. The CDR3 coding sequence is TGTGCCAGCAGCGTATCCGGGAACACTGAAGCTTTCTTT.

The rearrangement uses TRBV10-2 and TRBJ1-5; D possibly corresponds to TRBD1 (6 bases). The CDR3 consists of 15 residues. From germline, CDR1 is WSHSY and CDR2 SAAADI. Trimming stripped 3 bases from V and 5 bases from J, with 14 bases between. DNA of the CDR3: TGCGCCAGCAGTGACTGGGGGGCGGGGGATCAGCCCCAGCATTTT. It yields the protein CASSDWGAGDQPQHF.

V is TRBV4-1 and J is TRBJ2-2; 9 positions match TRBD2. V gave up 4 bases and J gave up 8 bases; unmatched junction bases: 2. CDR3 length: 13 residues. Germline assignment: CDR1 MGHRA and CDR2 YSYEKL. CDR3 protein: CASSRTSAGELFF. For the CDR3, the DNA is TGCGCCAGCAGCCGGACTAGCGCGGGGGAGCTGTTTTTT.

This sequence joins TRBV7-8 and TRBJ1-1, with D possibly TRBD1 on 6 matching bases. The CDR3 contains 14 residues. CDR1 SGHVS and CDR2 FQNEAQ come from the germline V gene. Trimming removed 5 bases at V and 2 bases at J, with 12 bases between. The CDR3 region is CASSPNRDNTEAFF. The CDR3 DNA is TGTGCCAGCAGCCCCAACAGGGATAACACTGAAGCTTTCTTT.

The chain employs TRBV9 and TRBJ2-5; D uncertain. The CDR3 consists of 14 residues. CDR1 is SGDLS and CDR2 is YYNGEE in the germline V gene. V lost 0 bases and J 3 bases, leaving 9 bases between the germline ends. CDR3 sequence (DNA): TGTGCCAGCAGCGTAGGACCGACTGAAGAGACCCAGTACTTC. Amino acid sequence: CASSVGPTEETQYF.

The gene calls are TRBV29-1 and TRBJ2-7; D might be TRBD1 (5 bases). The CDR3 runs 15 residues. CDR1 is SQVTM and CDR2 is ANQGSEA in the germline V gene. Trimming cost V 1 base and J 0 bases, with 13 bases left between them. The CDR3 here is CSVEVRTISSYEQYF. The CDR3 DNA reads TGCAGCGTTGAAGTCAGGACAATTAGCTCCTACGAGCAGTACTTC.

The rearrangement uses TRBV11-1 and TRBJ2-1, with 11 positions matching TRBD2. CDR1 and CDR2 (germline): SGHAT, FQDESV (reference sequence). J gave up 7 bases and V 6 bases, and 11 bases lay outside the gene matches. The CDR3 spans 16 residues. For the CDR3, the DNA is TGTGCCAGCAGTATAGCGGGGGGGCCAGGAGGGAATGAGCAGTTCTTC. As protein: CASSIAGGPGGNEQFF. The full variable domain, with the rest looked up from reference TRBV11-1 and TRBJ2-1, is EAEVAQSPRYKITEKSQAVAFWCDPISGHATLYWYRQILGQGPELLVQFQDESVVDDSQLPKDRFSAERLKGVDSTLKIQPAELGDSAMYLCASSIAGGPGGNEQFFGPGTRLTVL.

Only a few counts were recorded for this clone. The V call is TRBV15, the J call TRBJ2-5, with D perhaps TRBD1 (6 bases). CDR1 and CDR2 (germline): LNHNV, YYDKDF (reference sequence). CDR3 length: 14 residues. The V end was cut by 4 bases, the J end by 1 base, with 10 bases between. This CDR3 is CATSTRGGQETQYF. CDR3 nucleotide sequence: TGTGCCACCAGCACGAGAGGGGGCCAAGAGACCCAGTACTTC.

This clone has just one count. The rearrangement joins TRBV6-5 to TRBJ1-4; D gene uncertain. V lost 7 bases to trimming and J lost 6 bases, with 12 bases between them. The CDR3 runs to 13 residues. Germline V gene sequence: CDR1 MNHEY, CDR2 SVGAGI. This CDR3 reads CASKDYSDEKLFF. In nucleotides, the CDR3 is TGTGCCAGCAAGGACTACTCGGATGAAAAACTGTTTTTT.

This CDR3 reads CSVARGQDPFGEQYF. In DNA, the CDR3 is TGCAGCGTTGCGCGGGGACAGGACCCCTTTGGCGAGCAGTACTTC. The chain links TRBV29-1 to TRBJ2-7; 8 bases agree with TRBD1. The CDR3 covers 15 residues. CDR1 is SQVTM, CDR2 ANQGSEA, per germline. The ends lost 4 bases at V and 6 bases at J; junction bases unmatched: 14.

The chain couples TRBV18 to TRBJ2-3; D might be TRBD1 (6 bases). V gave up 1 base and J gave up 0 bases, with 11 bases separating them. The CDR3 runs to 16 residues. Germline-derived CDR1 and CDR2 are KGHSH and LQKENI. The CDR3 DNA is TGTGCCAGCTCACCACTGACAGGCACTAGCACAGATACGCAGTATTTT. Amino acid sequence: CASSPLTGTSTDTQYF.

This chain joins TRBV19 and TRBJ2-3; TRBD2 aligns across 7 bases. J gave up 8 bases and V 4 bases, and 9 bases lay outside the gene matches. The V gene's germline CDR1 is LNHDA and CDR2 SQIVND (reference sequence). This CDR3 region has 14 residues. CDR3 amino acids: CASSTSGEEVTQYF. The CDR3 coding sequence is TGTGCCAGTAGTACCAGCGGGGAGGAGGTTACGCAGTATTTT.

The CDR3 sequence: CASSSPGRINTGELFF. CDR3 DNA: TGTGCCAGCAGCTCACCGGGGAGGATTAACACCGGGGAGCTGTTTTTT. V is TRBV7-2 and J is TRBJ2-2; a weak D match, TRBD2 (6 bases). V dropped 4 bases and J dropped 2 bases, with 14 bases sitting between them. This CDR3 region has 16 residues. Germline CDR1 reads SGHTA; CDR2 reads FQGNSA.

The chain employs TRBV7-9 and TRBJ2-3; weak D call: TRBD1 (5 bases). Per the germline V gene, CDR1 is SEHNR and CDR2 is FQNEAQ (reference sequence). CDR3 size: 15 residues. Trimming took off 6 bases at V and 0 bases at J, with 13 bases between the two ends. CDR3 region: CASSQQDPSTDTQYF. The CDR3 coding sequence is TGTGCCAGCAGTCAACAGGATCCTAGCACAGATACGCAGTATTTT.

The chain joins TRBV27 to TRBJ1-1; D gene uncertain. CDR3 length equals 13 residues. V was cut by 5 bases and J by 0 bases, with 7 bases left in between. Germline values: CDR1 MNHEY, CDR2 SMNVEV (reference sequence). CDR3: CASSVSMNTEAFF. For the CDR3, the DNA is TGTGCCAGCAGTGTGTCTATGAACACTGAAGCTTTCTTT.

The CDR3 bases are TGTGCCAGCAGCAAACGAGAGTTACAAGAGACCCAGTACTTC. This gives the protein CASSKRELQETQYF. The V gene is TRBV21-1, the J gene TRBJ2-5; the table's D call of TRBD2 was not tested on the DNA. TRBV21-1 is noted as a pseudogene. The CDR3 is 14 amino acids.